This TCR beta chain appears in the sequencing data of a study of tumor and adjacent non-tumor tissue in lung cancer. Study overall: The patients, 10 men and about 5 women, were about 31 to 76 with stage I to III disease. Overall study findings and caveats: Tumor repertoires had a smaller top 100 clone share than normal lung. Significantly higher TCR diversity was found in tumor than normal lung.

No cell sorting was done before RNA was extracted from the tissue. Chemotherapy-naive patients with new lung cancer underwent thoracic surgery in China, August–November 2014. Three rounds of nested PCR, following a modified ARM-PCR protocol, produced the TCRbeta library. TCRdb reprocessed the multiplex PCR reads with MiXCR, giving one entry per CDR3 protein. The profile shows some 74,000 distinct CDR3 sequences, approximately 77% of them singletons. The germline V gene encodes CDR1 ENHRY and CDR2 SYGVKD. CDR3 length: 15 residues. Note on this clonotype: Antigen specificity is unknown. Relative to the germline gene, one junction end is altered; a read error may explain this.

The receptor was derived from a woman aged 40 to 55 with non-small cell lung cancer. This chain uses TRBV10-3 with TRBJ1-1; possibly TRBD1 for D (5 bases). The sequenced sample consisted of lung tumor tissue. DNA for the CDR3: TGTGTCATCAGTGAGTCCGGGGACGGGAATACTGAAGCTTTCTTT. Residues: CVISESGDGNTEAFF.